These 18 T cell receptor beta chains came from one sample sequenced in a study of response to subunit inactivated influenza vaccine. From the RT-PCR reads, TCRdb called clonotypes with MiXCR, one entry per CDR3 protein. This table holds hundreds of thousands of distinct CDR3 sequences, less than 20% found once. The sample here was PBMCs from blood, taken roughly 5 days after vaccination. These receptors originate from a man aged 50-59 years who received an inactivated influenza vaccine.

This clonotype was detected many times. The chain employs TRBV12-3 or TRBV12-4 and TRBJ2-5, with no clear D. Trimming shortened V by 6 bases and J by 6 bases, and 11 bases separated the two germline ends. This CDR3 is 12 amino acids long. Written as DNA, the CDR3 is TGTGCCAGCAGCCCCTCCGGGCAGACCCAGTACTTC. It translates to CASSPSGQTQYF.

CDR3 residues: CASSQDRSAAFF. The CDR3 DNA reads TGTGCCAGCAGCCAAGATCGGTCCGCGGCTTTCTTT. This chain joins TRBV4-2 and TRBJ1-1; D is uncertain. Germline loops: CDR1 LGHNA, CDR2 YNFKEQ. V dropped 0 bases and J dropped 11 bases, with 10 bases sitting between them. This CDR3 region has 12 residues.

The CDR3 is CASSYSRGEYEQYF. The CDR3 DNA reads as TGTGCCAGCAGTTACTCGCGAGGGGAGTACGAGCAGTACTTC. This chain connects TRBV6-2 or TRBV6-3 to TRBJ2-7; D tentatively fits TRBD1 or TRBD2 (5 bases each). Germline-derived CDR1 and CDR2 are MNHEY and SVGEGT. This CDR3 is 14 amino acids long. V was clipped by 0 bases and J by 4 bases, with 10 bases between them.

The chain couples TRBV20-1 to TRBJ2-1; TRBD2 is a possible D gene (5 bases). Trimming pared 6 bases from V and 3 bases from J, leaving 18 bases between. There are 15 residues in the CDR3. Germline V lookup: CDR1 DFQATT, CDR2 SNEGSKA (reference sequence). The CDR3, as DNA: TGCAGTGCCCTCGGGGAGAGTAAAATCTACAATGAGCAGTTCTTC. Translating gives CSALGESKIYNEQFF.

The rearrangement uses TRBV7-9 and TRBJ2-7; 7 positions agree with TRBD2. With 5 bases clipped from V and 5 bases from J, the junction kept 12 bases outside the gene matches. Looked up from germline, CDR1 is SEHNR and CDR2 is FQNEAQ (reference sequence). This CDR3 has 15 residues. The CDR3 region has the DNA TGTGCCAGCAGCCTCCATGGTTTCGCGGGGGACGAGCAGTACTTC. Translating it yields CASSLHGFAGDEQYF.

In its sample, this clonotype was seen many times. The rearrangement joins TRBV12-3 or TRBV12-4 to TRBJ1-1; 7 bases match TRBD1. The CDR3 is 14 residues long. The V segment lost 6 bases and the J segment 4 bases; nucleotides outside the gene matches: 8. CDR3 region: CASRLTGMGTEAFF. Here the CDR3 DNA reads TGTGCCAGCAGGTTGACAGGGATGGGCACTGAAGCTTTCTTT.

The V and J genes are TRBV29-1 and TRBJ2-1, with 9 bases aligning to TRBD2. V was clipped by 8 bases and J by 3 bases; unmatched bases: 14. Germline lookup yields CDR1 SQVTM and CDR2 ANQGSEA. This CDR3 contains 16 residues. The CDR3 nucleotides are TGCAGCTTGCGCCCTTGGCGGGGGGGATTCTACAATGAGCAGTTCTTC. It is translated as CSLRPWRGGFYNEQFF.

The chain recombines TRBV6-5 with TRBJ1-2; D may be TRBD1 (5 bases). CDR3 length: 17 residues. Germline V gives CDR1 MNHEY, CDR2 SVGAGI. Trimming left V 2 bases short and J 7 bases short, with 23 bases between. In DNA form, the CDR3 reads TGTGCCAGCAGTTACGGTCGCCCGGGACTCCTCTCTTTTGGCTACACCTTC. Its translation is CASSYGRPGLLSFGYTF.

The CDR3 reads CASSQDYDSMNTEAFF. Written as DNA, the CDR3 is TGTGCCAGCAGCCAAGATTACGACAGCATGAACACTGAAGCTTTCTTT. V usage is TRBV3-1 and J usage is TRBJ1-1, with D maybe TRBD1 (5 bases). CDR3 size: 16 residues. CDR1 is LGHDT and CDR2 is YNNKEL in the germline V gene (reference sequence). V gave up 0 bases and J gave up 0 bases, with 11 bases separating them.

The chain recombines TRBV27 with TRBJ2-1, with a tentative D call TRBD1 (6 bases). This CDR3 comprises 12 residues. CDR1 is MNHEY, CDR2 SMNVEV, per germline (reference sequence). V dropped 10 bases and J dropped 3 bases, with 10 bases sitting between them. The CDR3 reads CANPDSYNEQFF. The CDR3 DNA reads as TGTGCCAACCCGGACAGCTACAATGAGCAGTTCTTC.

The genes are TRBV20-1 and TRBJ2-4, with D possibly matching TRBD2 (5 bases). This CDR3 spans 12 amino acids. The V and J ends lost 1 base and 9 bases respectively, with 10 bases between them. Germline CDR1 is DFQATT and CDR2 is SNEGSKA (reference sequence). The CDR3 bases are TGCAGTGCTAGAGTCGGAGGAAGCATTCAGTACTTC. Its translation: CSARVGGSIQYF.

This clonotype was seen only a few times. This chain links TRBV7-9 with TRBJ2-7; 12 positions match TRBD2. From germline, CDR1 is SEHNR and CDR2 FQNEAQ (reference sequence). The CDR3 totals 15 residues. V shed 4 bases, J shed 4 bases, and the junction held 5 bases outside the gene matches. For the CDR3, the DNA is TGTGCCAGCAGCTATCTAGCGGGAGGGAAATACGAGCAGTACTTC. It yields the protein CASSYLAGGKYEQYF.

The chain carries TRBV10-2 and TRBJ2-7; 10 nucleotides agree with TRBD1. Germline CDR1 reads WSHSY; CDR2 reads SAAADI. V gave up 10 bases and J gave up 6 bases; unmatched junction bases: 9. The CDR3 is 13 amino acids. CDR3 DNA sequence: TGCGCCACCCATAAATGGACAGGGGGCGAGCAGTACTTC. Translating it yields CATHKWTGGEQYF.

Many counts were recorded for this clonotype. CDR3 coding DNA: TGCAGCGTTGTGAGGGGCGGCACAGATACGCAGTATTTT. It translates to CSVVRGGTDTQYF. The rearrangement uses TRBV29-1 and TRBJ2-3, with D tentatively TRBD1 or TRBD2 (5 bases each). Germline CDR1 reads SQVTM; CDR2 reads ANQGSEA. The V gene lost 4 bases and the J gene lost 1 base, with 9 bases spanning the gap. The CDR3 is 13 amino acids.

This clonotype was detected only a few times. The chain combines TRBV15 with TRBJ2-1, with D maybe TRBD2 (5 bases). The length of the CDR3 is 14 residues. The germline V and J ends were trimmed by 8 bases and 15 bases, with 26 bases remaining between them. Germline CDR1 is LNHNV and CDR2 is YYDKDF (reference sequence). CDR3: CATGRASRDIQRFF. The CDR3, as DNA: TGTGCCACCGGGCGGGCGAGCCGAGATATACAAAGGTTCTTC.

Here the CDR3 reads CASSNSNEKLFF. In DNA, the CDR3 is TGTGCCAGTAGTAACAGTAATGAAAAACTGTTTTTT. V is TRBV19 and J is TRBJ1-4, with D unclear. The CDR3 totals 12 residues. Trimming left V 4 bases short and J 4 bases short, with 4 bases between. CDR1 and CDR2 from the germline V gene are LNHDA and SQIVND (reference sequence).

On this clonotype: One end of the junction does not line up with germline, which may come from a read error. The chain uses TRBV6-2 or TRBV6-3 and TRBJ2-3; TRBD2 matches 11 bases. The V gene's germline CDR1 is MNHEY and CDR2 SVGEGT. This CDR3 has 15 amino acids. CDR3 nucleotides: TGTGCCAGCAGTTTTAGTCGTAGCGGGAGGGACAAATACGTCTTT. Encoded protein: CASSFSRSGRDKYVF.

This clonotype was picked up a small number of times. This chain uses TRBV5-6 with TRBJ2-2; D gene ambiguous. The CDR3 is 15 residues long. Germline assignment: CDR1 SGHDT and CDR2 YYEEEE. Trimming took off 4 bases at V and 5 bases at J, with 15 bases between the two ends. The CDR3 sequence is CASSALPTRTGELFF. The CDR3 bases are TGTGCCAGCAGCGCCCTACCAACAAGGACCGGGGAGCTGTTTTTT.